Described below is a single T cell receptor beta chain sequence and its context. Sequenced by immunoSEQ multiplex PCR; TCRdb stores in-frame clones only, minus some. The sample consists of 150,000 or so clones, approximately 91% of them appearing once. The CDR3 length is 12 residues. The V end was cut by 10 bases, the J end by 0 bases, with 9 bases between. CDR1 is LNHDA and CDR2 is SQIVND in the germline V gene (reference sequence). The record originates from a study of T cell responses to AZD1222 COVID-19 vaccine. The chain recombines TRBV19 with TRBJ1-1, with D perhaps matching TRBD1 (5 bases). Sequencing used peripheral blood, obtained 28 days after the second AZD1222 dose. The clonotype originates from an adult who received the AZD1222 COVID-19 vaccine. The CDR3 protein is CATGALNTEAFF. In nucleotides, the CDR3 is TGTGCCACCGGGGCGCTGAACACTGAAGCTTTCTTT.